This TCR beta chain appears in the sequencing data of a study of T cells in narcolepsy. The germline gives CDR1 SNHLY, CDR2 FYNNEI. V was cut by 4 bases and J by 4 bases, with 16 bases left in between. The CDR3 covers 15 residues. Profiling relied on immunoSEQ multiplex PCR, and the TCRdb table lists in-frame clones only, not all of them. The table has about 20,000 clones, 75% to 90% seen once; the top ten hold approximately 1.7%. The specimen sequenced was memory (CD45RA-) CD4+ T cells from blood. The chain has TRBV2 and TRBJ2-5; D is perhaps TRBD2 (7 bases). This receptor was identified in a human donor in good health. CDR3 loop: CASSGGGGRPETQYF. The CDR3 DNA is TGTGCCAGCAGTGGGGGAGGGGGGCGCCCAGAGACCCAGTACTTC.